This record concerns one TCR beta chain sequence. This entry is derived from a study of T cell responses to AZD1222 COVID-19 vaccine. The table came from immunoSEQ multiplex PCR; TCRdb's copy has only in-frame clones and leaves some out. The sample carries over 150,000 clones, about 90% recorded once. This CDR3 spans 15 amino acids. V dropped 1 base and J dropped 6; count of bases not matched to a gene: 7. Germline V gene sequence: CDR1 SGDLS, CDR2 YYNGEE. The V gene is TRBV9, the J gene TRBJ1-5; TRBD1 matches 7 bases. This receptor was taken from an adult in good health. The sample was peripheral blood, taken on day 0 of AZD1222 vaccination. CDR3 coding DNA: TGTGCCAGCAGCGTAAGTCCGACAGGGAGTCAGCCCCAGCATTTT. This sequence encodes CASSVSPTGSQPQHF.